The 6 T cell receptor beta chains listed next were all sequenced from one sample in a study of blood T cell repertoires in COVID-19. Some clones are missing from TCRdb's copy, which holds only in-frame ones; the method was immunoSEQ multiplex PCR. Found here are about 180,000 clones, 81% of them singletons; the top ten hold about 5.7%. Sequenced: PBMCs or T cells enriched from blood (not recorded which). These receptor sequences come from a woman in her forties with acute COVID-19.

This clone was observed a handful of times. This chain connects TRBV7-2 to TRBJ2-5; 8 bases line up with TRBD2. The junction had 2 bases not matched to a gene; V was cut back by 3 bases and J by 2 bases. Germline V lookup: CDR1 SGHTA, CDR2 FQGNSA. The CDR3 consists of 14 residues. The CDR3 DNA reads as TGTGCCAGCAGCTTCGGGGGGGTACAAGAGACCCAGTACTTC. Translated: CASSFGGVQETQYF.

This clone showed up just a few times. The V gene is TRBV4-1, the J gene TRBJ1-5; TRBD1 agrees at 7 bases. The CDR3 loop spans 15 amino acids. The trim removed 5 bases at V and 3 bases at J, leaving 7 bases unmatched. Germline-derived CDR1 and CDR2 are MGHRA and YSYEKL. DNA for the CDR3: TGCGCCAGCAGCATCTGGGACAGCCTCAATCAGCCCCAGCATTTT. Translation: CASSIWDSLNQPQHF.

The chain is built from TRBV28 and TRBJ2-7; TRBD1 agrees at 7 bases. The CDR3 is 13 amino acids. V lost 7 bases and J lost 4; bases outside the gene matches: 7. Germline CDR1 MDHEN, CDR2 SYDVKM. In DNA, the CDR3 is TGTGCCAGCAAGGGACAGAAGCCTTACGAGCAGTACTTC. The encoded protein is CASKGQKPYEQYF.

J is TRBJ1-2 and V is TRBV29-1; a weak D match, TRBD1 (6 bases). Germline V CDR1 and CDR2: SQVTM, ANQGSEA. The V end was cut by 6 bases, the J end by 0 bases, with 29 bases between. The CDR3 is 19 residues long. CDR3 region: CSVTNPITGTAVANYGYTF. The CDR3 nucleotides are TGCAGCGTCACCAATCCTATAACAGGGACGGCAGTAGCTAACTATGGCTACACCTTC.

The chain couples TRBV6-4 to TRBJ2-1; TRBD2 aligns across 7 bases. Germline V gene sequence: CDR1 MRHNA, CDR2 SNTAGT. The V gene end was trimmed by 4 bases and the J gene end by 5 bases; junction bases not matched to a gene: 8. The CDR3 spans 15 residues. DNA for the CDR3: TGTGCCAGCAGTGGAAGCGCGGGAGACAACAATGAGCAGTTCTTC. Its protein is CASSGSAGDNNEQFF.

The chain joins TRBV19 to TRBJ2-2; TRBD2 agrees at 7 bases. The J segment lost 1 base and the V segment lost 1 base, leaving 12 bases of the junction unmatched. The CDR3 has 19 amino acids. CDR1 is LNHDA and CDR2 is SQIVND in the germline V gene (reference sequence). CDR3 protein: CASSIGWGGSSWNTGELFF. The CDR3 bases are TGTGCCAGTAGTATAGGGTGGGGAGGGAGTTCTTGGAACACCGGGGAGCTGTTTTTT. The entire variable domain, with the rest obtained from reference TRBV19 and TRBJ2-2, is as follows: DGGITQSPKYLFRKEGQNVTLSCEQNLNHDAMYWYRQDPGQGLRLIYYSQIVNDFQKGDIAEGYSVSREKKESFPLTVTSAQKNPTAFYLCASSIGWGGSSWNTGELFFGEGSRLTVL.